The source of this T cell receptor beta chain is a study of blood T cell repertoires in COVID-19. V was clipped by 2 bases and J by 6 bases; unmatched bases: 3. Per germline, CDR1 LGHDT and CDR2 YNNKEL (reference sequence). This CDR3 is 14 amino acids long. Assay used: immunoSEQ multiplex PCR; TCRdb lists only in-frame clones, some missing. Among approximately 62,000 clones listed, more than 80% were seen once. This chain connects TRBV3-1 (or the pseudogene TRBV3-2) to TRBJ1-3, with 8 bases aligning to TRBD1. Sequenced sample: peripheral blood. This TCR was sampled from a man at least 80 years old with acute or convalescent COVID-19. CDR3 nucleotides: TGTGCCAGCAGCCAACGGCAGGGGGCAAACACCATATATTTT. It translates to CASSQRQGANTIYF.